This TCR beta chain was recovered during a study of cytomegalovirus exposure and HLA in healthy donors. For the study at large: HLA-typed donors were the source of some 80 million unique TCRs, which an early data release held.

Trimming cost V 0 bases and J 0 bases; bases outside gene matches: 12. Looked up from germline, CDR1 is SGHRS and CDR2 is YFSETQ. The CDR3 totals 19 residues. A multiplex PCR was run with 60 Vbeta primers and 13 Jbeta primers. Using immunoSEQ multiplex PCR, the repertoire was profiled, and TCRdb retains in-frame clones only, with some absent. This table has 250,000 to 350,000 clones, roughly 90% appearing once. While unrecorded immune exposures were likely, the donors were nominally healthy when sampled. Remarks on this clone: What it binds is not known.

Study conclusions and caveats: The listing of roughly 160 TCR beta chains classed them as cytomegalovirus-associated. Sequences of the TCR beta chain were said to predict the HLA-A and HLA-B alleles of most subjects accurately.

The receptor's source is a middle-aged man in good health and CMV-seropositive. The V and J genes are TRBV5-1 and TRBJ2-7; the match to TRBD2 covers 10 bases. Material for sequencing was PBMCs. This CDR3 is CASSLEWVAGGTISYEQYF. DNA of the CDR3: TGCGCCAGCAGCTTGGAGTGGGTAGCGGGAGGAACGATCTCCTACGAGCAGTACTTC.